These T cell receptor beta chains were read from a single sample in a study of hypomethylating agent response in myelodysplastic syndrome. Libraries were prepared by immunoSEQ multiplex PCR; TCRdb keeps only in-frame clonotypes and omits some of them. This table holds 10,000 to 11,000 clones, nearly 85% found once. Sample: bone marrow, taken before or after starting hypomethylating agent treatment for myelodysplastic syndrome (not recorded which). The receptor source for this set is a human donor with myelodysplastic syndrome. Each CDR3 is given with its conserved first and last residue. Each record gives: J gene, D gene, clone size, V gene, CDR3 protein, CDR3 DNA. D genes are given only for firm matches. Some rows mark clone size as missing; the rest say once, few, many or name a class of expanded clone.

>TRBJ1-6|NA|few|TRBV27
CASGRRGPLHF
TGTGCCAGCGGGAGAAGGGGACCCCTCCACTTT
>TRBJ2-2|NA|NA|TRBV6-5
CASSYSTLGNTGELFF
TGTGCCAGCAGTTATTCGACGCTGGGTAACACCGGGGAGCTGTTTTTT
>TRBJ1-1|NA|NA|TRBV19
CASTPESRARAFF
TGTGCCAGTACCCCGGAGAGTAGGGCCCGGGCTTTCTTT
>TRBJ1-1|NA|NA|TRBV6-1
CASSEALGGWEFF
TGTGCCAGCAGTGAAGCGCTGGGGGGGTGGGAATTCTTT
>TRBJ2-7|TRBD1|once|TRBV19
CASRSGTGGGEQYF
TGTGCCAGTCGATCCGGGACAGGTGGCGGCGAGCAGTACTTC
>TRBJ2-7|NA|NA|TRBV6-5
CASSYRRVGEQYF
TGTGCCAGCAGTTATCGCAGGGTTGGCGAGCAGTACTTC
>TRBJ2-7|NA|NA|TRBV19
CASSGPAPSYEQYF
TGTGCCAGTAGTGGCCCAGCACCTTCCTACGAGCAGTACTTC
>TRBJ1-2|TRBD1|once|TRBV4-2
CASSQVDQQGLGYTF
TGTGCCAGCAGCCAAGTCGATCAACAGGGGCTCGGCTACACCTTC
>TRBJ2-1|NA|NA|TRBV10-3
CAISQEGTVYNEQFF
TGTGCCATCAGCCAGGAAGGTACAGTATACAATGAGCAGTTCTTC
>TRBJ2-2|NA|once|TRBV7-9
CASSLTPTVNTGELFF
TGTGCCAGCAGCTTAACCCCCACAGTGAACACCGGGGAGCTGTTTTTT
>TRBJ2-7|TRBD1|NA|TRBV4-1
CASSQEGQFSYEQYF
TGCGCCAGCAGCCAAGAGGGACAGTTCTCCTACGAGCAGTACTTC
>TRBJ2-3|TRBD2|NA|TRBV7-7
CASSFTSGGLDTQYF
TGTGCCAGCAGCTTTACTAGCGGGGGGTTAGATACGCAGTATTTT
>TRBJ2-5|NA|NA|TRBV19
CASSPTARETQYF
TGTGCCAGTAGTCCTACAGCCCGGGAGACCCAGTACTTC
>TRBJ2-7|TRBD2|NA|TRBV28
CASSYSLGLAGGPGGYEQYF
TGTGCCAGCAGCTATTCTTTGGGACTAGCGGGAGGGCCTGGCGGTTACGAGCAGTACTTC
>TRBJ2-1|TRBD2|NA|TRBV10-2
CASRYRDQRGEQFF
TGCGCCAGCAGGTACCGGGACCAGCGGGGGGAGCAGTTCTTC
>TRBJ2-1|TRBD2|NA|TRBV7-3
CASSLAVAGGPYNEQFF
TGTGCCAGCAGCTTGGCCGTCGCGGGGGGGCCCTACAATGAGCAGTTCTTC
>TRBJ2-1|TRBD2|NA|TRBV28
CASSLFSNPTSGGNNEQFF
TGTGCCAGCAGTTTATTCTCCAACCCCACTAGCGGGGGGAACAATGAGCAGTTCTTC
>TRBJ2-2|NA|NA|TRBV28
CASSRNPPPGIGELFF
TGTGCCAGCAGCCGTAACCCTCCCCCGGGGATCGGGGAGCTGTTTTTT
>TRBJ1-2|TRBD1|few|TRBV18
CASSPQQGAVAGGYTF
TGTGCCAGCTCACCACAACAGGGGGCTGTTGCTGGAGGCTACACCTTC
>TRBJ1-2|NA|NA|TRBV6-5
CASSYSRLQDGYTF
TGTGCCAGCAGTTACAGCCGGCTTCAGGATGGCTACACCTTC
>TRBJ2-7|TRBD2|NA|TRBV6-6
CASSYSGGREQYF
TGTGCCAGCAGTTACTCGGGAGGGCGCGAGCAGTACTTC
>TRBJ2-6|NA|NA|TRBV19
CASSIEGAGANVLTF
TGTGCCAGTAGTATAGAGGGGGCTGGGGCCAACGTCCTGACTTTC
>TRBJ1-1|NA|NA|TRBV5-1
CASSVDSLNTEAFF
TGCGCCAGCAGCGTGGACAGTTTGAACACTGAAGCTTTCTTT
>TRBJ2-7|TRBD1|NA|TRBV5-1
CASSSDRVMYEQYF
TGCGCCAGCAGCTCGGACAGGGTGATGTACGAGCAGTACTTC
>TRBJ2-2|NA|NA|TRBV4-2
CASSQRSGNTGELFF
TGTGCCAGCAGCCAGCGGAGCGGAAACACCGGGGAGCTGTTTTTT
>TRBJ1-2|TRBD1|NA|TRBV5-1
CASSLDGQGVNGYTF
TGCGCCAGCAGCTTGGATGGACAGGGCGTCAATGGCTACACCTTC
>TRBJ2-3|TRBD2|NA|TRBV7-2
CASSTAGRKDTQYF
TGTGCCAGCAGCACAGCGGGACGTAAAGATACGCAGTATTTT
>TRBJ2-7|TRBD1|NA|TRBV5-6
CASSLRYRGDDEQYF
TGTGCCAGCAGCTTGAGGTACAGGGGGGATGACGAGCAGTACTTC
>TRBJ2-7|NA|NA|TRBV28
CASSPPGQSPYEQYF
TGTGCCAGCAGCCCTCCCGGACAGAGTCCGTACGAGCAGTACTTC
>TRBJ1-1|NA|once|TRBV7-6
CASSRQENTEAFF
TGTGCCAGCAGCCGACAGGAGAACACTGAAGCTTTCTTT
>TRBJ1-1|TRBD1|NA|TRBV7-8
CASSLGNRGNTEAFF
TGTGCCAGCAGCTTAGGAAACAGGGGAAACACTGAAGCTTTCTTT
>TRBJ1-3|TRBD1|NA|TRBV18
CASSLGDRDSGNTIYF
TGTGCCAGCTCACTGGGGGACAGGGACTCTGGAAACACCATATATTTT
>TRBJ2-2|NA|NA|TRBV9
CASSVSPGGELFF
TGTGCCAGCAGCGTTTCCCCCGGCGGGGAGCTGTTTTTT
>TRBJ1-6|NA|NA|TRBV5-1
CASSLGQGTHSPLHF
TGCGCCAGCAGCTTGGGCCAGGGAACCCATTCACCCCTCCACTTT
>TRBJ2-7|NA|NA|TRBV5-1
CASKVRPSYEQYF
TGCGCCAGCAAAGTCCGACCGTCCTACGAGCAGTACTTC
>TRBJ1-1|NA|NA|TRBV13
CASSRNTEAFF
TGTGCCAGCAGCCGTAACACTGAAGCTTTCTTT
>TRBJ2-3|TRBD2|NA|TRBV7-2
CASSRTSGSTDTQYF
TGTGCCAGCAGCAGGACTAGCGGTAGCACAGATACGCAGTATTTT
>TRBJ1-5|NA|NA|TRBV6-6
CASSSRVGSGNQPQHF
TGTGCCAGCAGTTCTAGGGTGGGTTCTGGCAATCAGCCCCAGCATTTT
>TRBJ1-1|NA|NA|TRBV7-9
CASGREVNTEAFF
TGTGCCAGCGGAAGAGAGGTGAACACTGAAGCTTTCTTT
>TRBJ2-1|NA|NA|TRBV6-6
CASSYGTSNNEQFF
TGTGCCAGCAGTTACGGGACTTCTAACAATGAGCAGTTCTTC
>TRBJ2-7|NA|NA|TRBV7-9
CASSRSGSSYEQYF
TGTGCCAGCAGCCGCAGCGGGTCCTCCTACGAGCAGTACTTC